The following is a T cell receptor beta chain sequence with its context. This record belongs to a study of blood T cell repertoires in COVID-19. Study in general: The cDNA or gDNA used as material had been derived from T cells, B-cell-depleted T cells, or PBMCs.

The germline V gene has CDR1 SGHDT and CDR2 YYEEEE. There are 17 residues in the CDR3. Between the trimmed V and J ends, which lost 0 bases and 5 bases, there was a span of 20 bases. In the original processing: Estimated nucleated cell counts came from reference gene primer amplification. Only in-frame clones appear in the TCRdb table, and some are missing; sequencing was by immunoSEQ multiplex PCR. The DNA gave D and trimming, while V, J and clone size come from that table. The sample shows roughly 36,000 clones, approximately 96% of them seen only once. The chain couples TRBV5-6 to TRBJ2-5, with D unclear. The TCR sequence derives from a human donor with active COVID-19. The donor label of this sample is uncertain. Input material: peripheral blood. CDR3 DNA sequence: TGTGCCAGCAGCTTGGGTAGCTACTCTAAGGTCGGGGAGACCCAGTACTTC. Translating gives CASSLGSYSKVGETQYF.